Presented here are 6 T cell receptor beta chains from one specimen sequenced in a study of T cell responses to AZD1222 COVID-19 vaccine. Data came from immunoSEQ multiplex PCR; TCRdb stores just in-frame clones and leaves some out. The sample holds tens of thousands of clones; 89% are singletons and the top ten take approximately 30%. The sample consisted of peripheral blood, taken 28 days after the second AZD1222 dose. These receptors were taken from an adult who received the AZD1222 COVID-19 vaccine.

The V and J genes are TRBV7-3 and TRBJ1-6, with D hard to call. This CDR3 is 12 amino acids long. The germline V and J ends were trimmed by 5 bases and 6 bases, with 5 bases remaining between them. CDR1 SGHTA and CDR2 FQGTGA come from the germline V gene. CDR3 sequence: CASSLPNSPLHF. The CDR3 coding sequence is TGTGCCAGCAGCCTACCTAATTCACCCCTCCACTTT.

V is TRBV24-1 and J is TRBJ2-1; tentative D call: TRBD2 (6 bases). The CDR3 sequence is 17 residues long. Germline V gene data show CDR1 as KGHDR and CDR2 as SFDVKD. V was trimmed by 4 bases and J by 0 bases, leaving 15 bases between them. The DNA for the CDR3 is TGTGCCACCAGTGACCGGGTAGCGGAGAACTCCTACAATGAGCAGTTCTTC. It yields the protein CATSDRVAENSYNEQFF.

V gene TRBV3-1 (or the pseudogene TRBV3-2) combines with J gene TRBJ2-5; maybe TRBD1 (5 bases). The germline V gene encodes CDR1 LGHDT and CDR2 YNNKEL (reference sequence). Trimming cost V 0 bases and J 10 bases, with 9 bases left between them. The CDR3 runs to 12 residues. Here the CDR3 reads CASSQDQGGQYF. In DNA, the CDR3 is TGTGCCAGCAGCCAAGATCAGGGTGGCCAGTACTTC.

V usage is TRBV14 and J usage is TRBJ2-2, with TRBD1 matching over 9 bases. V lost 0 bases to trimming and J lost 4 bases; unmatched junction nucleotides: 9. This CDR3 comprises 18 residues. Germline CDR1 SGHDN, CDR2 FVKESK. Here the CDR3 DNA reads TGTGCCAGCAGCCAAGATGTCAGGACAGGGGATGTCACCGGGGAGCTGTTTTTT. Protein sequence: CASSQDVRTGDVTGELFF.

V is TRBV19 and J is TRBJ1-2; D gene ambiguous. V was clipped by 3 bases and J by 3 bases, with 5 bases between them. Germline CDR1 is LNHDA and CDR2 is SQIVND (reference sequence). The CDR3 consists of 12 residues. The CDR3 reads CASSITDYGYTF. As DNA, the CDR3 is TGTGCCAGTAGTATCACGGACTATGGCTACACCTTC.

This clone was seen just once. CDR3 coding DNA: TGTGCCAGCAGTGTTCGAAACTCCTACGAGCAGTACTTC. Its translation is CASSVRNSYEQYF. V and J are TRBV12-3 or TRBV12-4 and TRBJ2-7, with D hard to call. This CDR3 region has 13 residues. V lost 5 bases and J lost 0, with 8 bases in between.